Below, 18 T cell receptor beta chains from the same sample are listed, as sequenced in a study of early T cells in non-severe SARS-CoV-2 infection. Via MiXCR, TCRdb re-called the 5' RACE reads, giving one row per CDR3 protein. The table lists more than 50,000 distinct CDR3 sequences, roughly 13% of them singletons. Material: whole blood. These TCRs come from an adult who was a healthcare worker with PCR-confirmed SARS-CoV-2 infection or an uninfected control (not recorded which).

The chain uses TRBV27 and TRBJ2-2; 7 bases map to TRBD1. Trimming cost V 2 bases and J 4 bases; bases outside gene matches: 7. CDR3 length: 16 residues. Per the germline V gene, CDR1 is MNHEY and CDR2 is SMNVEV (reference sequence). CDR3: CASSLKQGSGTGELFF. The CDR3 bases are TGTGCCAGCAGTTTAAAACAGGGGTCTGGCACCGGGGAGCTGTTTTTT.

This clonotype was seen many times. The genes are TRBV20-1 and TRBJ2-3; no clear D gene. V lost 1 base, J lost 7 bases, and 12 bases lay in between. CDR3 size: 13 residues. Looked up from germline, CDR1 is DFQATT and CDR2 is SNEGSKA (reference sequence). CDR3 loop: CSARVLGNYTQYF. The DNA of the CDR3 is TGCAGTGCTAGAGTCCTAGGAAATTATACGCAGTATTTT.

The chain carries TRBV20-1 and TRBJ2-1; 8 bases are shared with TRBD2. Germline assignment: CDR1 DFQATT and CDR2 SNEGSKA (reference sequence). J lost 6 bases, V lost 6 bases, and 10 bases had no gene match. The CDR3 contains 14 residues. CDR3 sequence reads: CSARGLGLINEQFF. As DNA, the CDR3 is TGCAGTGCGCGGGGACTAGGATTGATCAATGAGCAGTTCTTC.

The chain employs TRBV20-1 and TRBJ2-5; possible D gene TRBD1, 5 bases. V shed 5 bases and J shed 3 bases, with 7 bases lying between them. Germline V CDR1 and CDR2: DFQATT, SNEGSKA (reference sequence). The CDR3 loop spans 11 amino acids. Here the CDR3 DNA reads TGCAGTGCTGGACATAAAGAGACCCAGTACTTC. Translating gives CSAGHKETQYF.

The table lists this clonotype with a few counts. The J gene is TRBJ1-2, the V gene TRBV7-6; D gene ambiguous. The CDR3 has 14 amino acids. V was cut by 0 bases and J by 7 bases, with 12 bases left in between. Per germline, CDR1 SGHVS and CDR2 FNYEAQ. CDR3 loop: CASSLAREGFGYTF. In nucleotides, the CDR3 is TGTGCCAGCAGCTTAGCGCGAGAAGGATTTGGCTACACCTTC.

This clonotype was recorded at least ten times. The chain has TRBV6-5 and TRBJ2-3, with 14 bases aligning to TRBD2. The V gene's germline CDR1 is MNHEY and CDR2 SVGAGI. The CDR3 runs to 15 residues. The V gene end was trimmed by 5 bases and the J gene end by 5 bases; junction bases not matched to a gene: 3. The CDR3 DNA follows: TGTGCCAGCAGTCGACTAGCGGGAGGGGTAGATACGCAGTATTTT. Its translation: CASSRLAGGVDTQYF.

The V call is TRBV7-2, the J call TRBJ2-1; D might be TRBD1 (5 bases). In germline, CDR1 is SGHTA, CDR2 FQGNSA. The germline V and J ends were trimmed by 2 bases and 9 bases, with 23 bases remaining between them. This CDR3 contains 17 residues. The CDR3: CASSLYRSSRQTGEQFF. CDR3 coding DNA: TGTGCCAGCAGCTTATACCGTAGCTCACGACAGACCGGTGAGCAGTTCTTC.

J is TRBJ1-1 and V is TRBV10-2, with 8 nucleotides matching TRBD1. This CDR3 has 15 amino acids. In germline, CDR1 is WSHSY, CDR2 SAAADI. Unmatched junction bases numbered 5, after V lost 4 bases and J lost 1 base. DNA for the CDR3: TGCGCCAGCAGTGCCCCCGACAGGGGGAACACTGAAGCTTTCTTT. Its protein product is CASSAPDRGNTEAFF.

Ten or more counts support this clonotype. This rearrangement joins TRBV29-1 to TRBJ2-2, with 8 bases matching TRBD1. With 7 bases clipped from V and 0 bases from J, the junction kept 4 bases outside the gene matches. The CDR3 contains 14 residues. CDR1 and CDR2 from the germline V gene are SQVTM and ANQGSEA. The CDR3 here is CSAAGQANTGELFF. The CDR3 bases are TGCAGCGCTGCGGGACAGGCGAACACCGGGGAGCTGTTTTTT.

The chain has TRBV30 and TRBJ1-5; D uncertain. Germline CDR1 reads GTSNPN; CDR2 reads SVGIG (reference sequence). The CDR3 totals 14 residues. Trimming pared 0 bases from V and 3 bases from J, leaving 9 bases between. DNA of the CDR3: TGTGCCTGGAGTGTATACAGTTCCAATCAGCCCCAGCATTTT. It yields the protein CAWSVYSSNQPQHF.

This clonotype has at least ten counts. CDR3 nucleotides: TGTGCCAGCAGTCATCGTCGTTTTGGTTCCGAGCAGTACTTC. As protein: CASSHRRFGSEQYF. The chain couples TRBV7-6 to TRBJ2-7; D gene unclear. V lost 6 bases and J 6 bases, leaving 18 bases between the germline ends. The CDR3 extends over 14 amino acids. Germline lookup yields CDR1 SGHVS and CDR2 FNYEAQ.

This clonotype was detected ten times or more. The V call is TRBV5-1, the J call TRBJ2-1; D gene ambiguous. Germline assignment: CDR1 SGHRS and CDR2 YFSETQ. The CDR3 contains 14 residues. The V and J ends lost 6 bases and 6 bases respectively, with 16 bases between them. This chain's CDR3 is CASTNMASGNEQFF. In DNA form, the CDR3 reads TGCGCCAGCACCAATATGGCTAGTGGCAATGAGCAGTTCTTC.

The rearrangement joins TRBV4-3 to TRBJ2-2; 8 bases line up with TRBD1. The length of the CDR3 is 15 residues. J was trimmed by 5 bases and V by 3 bases; bases with no gene match: 5. Germline CDR1 reads LGHNA; CDR2 reads YSLEER. CDR3: CASSQDRAWTGELFF. The DNA of the CDR3 is TGCGCCAGCAGCCAGGACAGGGCTTGGACCGGGGAGCTGTTTTTT.

This clonotype was seen at least ten times. V is TRBV14 and J is TRBJ1-1; no definite D call. CDR1 is SGHDN and CDR2 is FVKESK in the germline V gene. The length of the CDR3 is 13 residues. Deletions cut 0 bases from V and 5 bases from J, with 7 bases between. CDR3 DNA: TGTGCCAGCAGCCAAGATGTGGCAACTGAAGCTTTCTTT. Its translation is CASSQDVATEAFF.

This clonotype occurred many times. The chain combines TRBV3-1 with TRBJ1-6; perhaps TRBD1 as D (5 bases). Germline CDR1 LGHDT, CDR2 YNNKEL (reference sequence). The ends were cut back, 0 bases at V and 7 bases at J, with 10 bases in the middle. The CDR3 sequence is 15 residues long. CDR3 in DNA: TGTGCCAGCAGCCAAGAGGGGTGGGGCAATTCACCCCTCCACTTT. This sequence encodes CASSQEGWGNSPLHF. Full variable domain (rest looked up from reference TRBV3-1 and TRBJ1-6): DTAVSQTPKYLVTQMGNDKSIKCEQNLGHDTMYWYKQDSKKFLKIMFSYNNKELIINETVPNRFSPKSPDKAHLNLHINSLELGDSAVYFCASSQEGWGNSPLHFGNGTRLTVT.

In this sample, this clonotype turned up many times. V usage is TRBV7-9 and J usage is TRBJ1-4; D possibly corresponds to TRBD1 (6 bases). Germline CDR1 and CDR2: SEHNR and FQNEAQ (reference sequence). V was cut by 3 bases and J by 13 bases, with 9 bases left in between. This CDR3 is built from 11 residues. Here the CDR3 reads CASSLDSRLFF. CDR3 sequence (DNA): TGTGCCAGCAGCTTGGACAGTCGACTGTTTTTT.

The chain uses TRBV7-8 and TRBJ2-1, with 9 bases fitting TRBD2. V gave up 1 base and J gave up 10 bases; unmatched junction bases: 8. CDR1 and CDR2 from the germline V gene are SGHVS and FQNEAQ. This CDR3 comprises 15 residues. The chain's CDR3 is CASSLVDSGSKEQFF. The CDR3 bases are TGTGCCAGCAGCTTAGTCGATAGCGGGAGTAAGGAGCAGTTCTTC.

V and J are TRBV7-2 and TRBJ1-2; D may be TRBD1 (6 bases). CDR1 is SGHTA, CDR2 FQGNSA, per germline. V was shortened by 6 bases and J by 4 bases, with 18 bases between the two germline ends. This CDR3 region has 15 residues. CDR3 loop: CASSPPGDIFYGYTF. The CDR3 DNA follows: TGTGCCAGCAGTCCTCCCGGGGACATCTTCTATGGCTACACCTTC.